The clone carrying this TCR beta chain has more than one count but fewer than ten. Its antigen is as yet unknown. The V gene lost 7 bases and the J gene lost 5 bases, with 14 bases spanning the gap. The CDR3 runs to 13 residues. Germline CDR1 is MNHEY and CDR2 is SVGAGI. The repertoire was sequenced with immunoSEQ multiplex PCR; TCRdb's copy has only in-frame clones and lacks some. The data show 90,000 to 130,000 clones, about four fifths seen once. This sample is drawn from a study of T cell responses to AZD1222 COVID-19 vaccine. General study findings and limits: White British donors predominated, females outnumbered males, and clonal diversity was possibly underestimated. Sampled repertoires all dated from after the peak T cell response.

The chain joins TRBV6-5 to TRBJ2-5; tentatively, D is TRBD1 (5 bases). The sequencing used peripheral blood, collected on day 0 of AZD1222 vaccination. This clonotype was obtained from an adult in good health. Written as DNA, the CDR3 is TGTGCCAGCAAAGGACACAATGGGGAGACCCAGTACTTC. Translating gives CASKGHNGETQYF.